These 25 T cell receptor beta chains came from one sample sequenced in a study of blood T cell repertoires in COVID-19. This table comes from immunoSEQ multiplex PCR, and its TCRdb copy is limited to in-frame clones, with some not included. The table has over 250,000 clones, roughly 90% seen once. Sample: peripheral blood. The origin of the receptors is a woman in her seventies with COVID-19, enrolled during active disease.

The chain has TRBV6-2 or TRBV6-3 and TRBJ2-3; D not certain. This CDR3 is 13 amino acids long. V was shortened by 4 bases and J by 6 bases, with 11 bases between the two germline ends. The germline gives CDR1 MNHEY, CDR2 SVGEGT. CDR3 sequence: CASSSDMLDTQYF. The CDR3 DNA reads TGTGCCAGCAGTTCCGACATGCTGGATACGCAGTATTTT.

CDR3 DNA sequence: TGTGCCACCAGTGATTTACCCGACAGGGGGCTTACGCAGTATTTT. Encoded protein: CATSDLPDRGLTQYF. The chain uses TRBV24-1 and TRBJ2-3; 10 nucleotides agree with TRBD1. This CDR3 region has 15 residues. With 1 base clipped from V and 8 bases from J, the junction kept 5 bases outside the gene matches. Germline V gene data show CDR1 as KGHDR and CDR2 as SFDVKD.

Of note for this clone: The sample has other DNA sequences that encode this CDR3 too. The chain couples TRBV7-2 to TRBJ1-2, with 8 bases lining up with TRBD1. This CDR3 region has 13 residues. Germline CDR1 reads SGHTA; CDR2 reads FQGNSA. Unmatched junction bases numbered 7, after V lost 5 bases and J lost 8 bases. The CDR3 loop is CASSPSGQGGYTF. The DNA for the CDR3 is TGTGCCAGCAGCCCGTCCGGACAGGGCGGCTACACCTTC.

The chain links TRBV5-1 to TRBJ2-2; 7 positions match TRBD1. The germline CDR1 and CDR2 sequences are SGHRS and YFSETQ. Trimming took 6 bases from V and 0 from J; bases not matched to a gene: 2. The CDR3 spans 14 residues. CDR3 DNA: TGCGCCAGCACCCAGGGGGCGAACACCGGGGAGCTGTTTTTT. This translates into CASTQGANTGELFF.

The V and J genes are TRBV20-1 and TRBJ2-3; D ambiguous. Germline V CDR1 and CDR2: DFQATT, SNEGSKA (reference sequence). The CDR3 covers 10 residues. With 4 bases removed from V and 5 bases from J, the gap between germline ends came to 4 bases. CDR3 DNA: TGCAGTGCTACGTTAGATACGCAGTATTTT. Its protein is CSATLDTQYF.

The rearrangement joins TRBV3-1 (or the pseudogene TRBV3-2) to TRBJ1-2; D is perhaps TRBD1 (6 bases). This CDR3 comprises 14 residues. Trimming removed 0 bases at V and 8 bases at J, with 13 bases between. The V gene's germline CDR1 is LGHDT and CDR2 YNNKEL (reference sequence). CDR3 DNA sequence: TGTGCCAGCAGCCAAGACCCCCAGGGGCAAGGCTACACCTTC. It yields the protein CASSQDPQGQGYTF.

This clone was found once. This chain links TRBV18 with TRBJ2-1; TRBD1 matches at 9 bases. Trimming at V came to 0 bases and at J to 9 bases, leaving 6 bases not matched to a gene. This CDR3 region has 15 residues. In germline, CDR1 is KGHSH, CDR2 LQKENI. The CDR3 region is CASSPPTGGLGEQFF. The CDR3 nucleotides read TGTGCCAGCTCACCACCGACAGGGGGGTTAGGTGAGCAGTTCTTC.

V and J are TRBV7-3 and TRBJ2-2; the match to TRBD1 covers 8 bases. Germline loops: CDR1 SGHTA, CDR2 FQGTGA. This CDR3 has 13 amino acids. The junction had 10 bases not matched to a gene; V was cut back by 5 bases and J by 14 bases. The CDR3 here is CASSLDTGGALFF. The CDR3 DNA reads TGTGCCAGCAGCCTAGATACAGGGGGAGCACTGTTTTTT.

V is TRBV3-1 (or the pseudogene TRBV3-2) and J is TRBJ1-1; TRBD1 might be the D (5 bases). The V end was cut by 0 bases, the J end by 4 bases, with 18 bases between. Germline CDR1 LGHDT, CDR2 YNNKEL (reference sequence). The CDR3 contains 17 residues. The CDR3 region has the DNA TGTGCCAGCAGCCAAGAAAGGCTGGGGGGATGGGGCACTGAAGCTTTCTTT. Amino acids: CASSQERLGGWGTEAFF.

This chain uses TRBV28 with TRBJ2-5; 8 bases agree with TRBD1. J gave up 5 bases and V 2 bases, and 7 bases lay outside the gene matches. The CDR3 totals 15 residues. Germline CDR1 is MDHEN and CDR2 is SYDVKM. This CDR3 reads CASSLTDREQETQYF. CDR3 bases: TGTGCCAGCAGTTTAACGGACAGGGAACAGGAGACCCAGTACTTC.

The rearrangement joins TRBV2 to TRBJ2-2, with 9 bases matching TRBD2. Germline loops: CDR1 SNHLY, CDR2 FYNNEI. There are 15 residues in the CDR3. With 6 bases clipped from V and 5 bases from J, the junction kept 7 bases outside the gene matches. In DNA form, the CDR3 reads TGTGCCAGCAGACTTAGCGGGGGAGGTACCGGGGAGCTGTTTTTT. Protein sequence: CASRLSGGGTGELFF.

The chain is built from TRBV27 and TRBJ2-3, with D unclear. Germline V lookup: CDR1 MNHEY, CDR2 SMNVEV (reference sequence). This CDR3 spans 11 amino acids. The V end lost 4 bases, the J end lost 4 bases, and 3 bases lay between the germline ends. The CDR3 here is CASSSADTQYF. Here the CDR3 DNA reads TGTGCCAGCAGTTCCGCAGATACGCAGTATTTT.

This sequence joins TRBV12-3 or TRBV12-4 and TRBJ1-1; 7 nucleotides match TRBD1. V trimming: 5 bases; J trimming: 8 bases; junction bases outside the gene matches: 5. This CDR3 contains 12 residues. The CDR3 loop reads CASSTWDSEAFF. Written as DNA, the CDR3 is TGTGCCAGCAGTACTTGGGACAGCGAAGCTTTCTTT.

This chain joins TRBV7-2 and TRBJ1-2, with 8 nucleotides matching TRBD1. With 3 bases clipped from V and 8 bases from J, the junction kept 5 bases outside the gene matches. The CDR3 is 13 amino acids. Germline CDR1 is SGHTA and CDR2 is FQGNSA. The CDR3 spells CASSFDRGQGYTF. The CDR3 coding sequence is TGTGCCAGCAGCTTCGACAGGGGCCAAGGCTACACCTTC.

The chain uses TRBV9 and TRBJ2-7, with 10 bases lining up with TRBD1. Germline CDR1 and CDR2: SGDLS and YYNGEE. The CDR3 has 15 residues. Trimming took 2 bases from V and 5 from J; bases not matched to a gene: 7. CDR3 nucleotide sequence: TGTGCCAGCAGCGTTTCCGGACAGGGGGGGCACGAGCAGTACTTC. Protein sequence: CASSVSGQGGHEQYF. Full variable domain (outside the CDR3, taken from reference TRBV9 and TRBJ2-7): DSGVTQTPKHLITATGQRVTLRCSPRSGDLSVYWYQQSLDQGLQFLIQYYNGEERAKGNILERFSAQQFPDLHSELNLSSLELGDSALYFCASSVSGQGGHEQYFGPGTRLTVT.

For the CDR3, the DNA is TGTGCCACCAGGTTGGGCCGTGCAACTAATGAAAAACTGTTTTTT. This codes for CATRLGRATNEKLFF. This chain links TRBV2 with TRBJ1-4; D unclear. V lost 10 bases to trimming and J lost 0 bases, with 15 bases between them. This CDR3 comprises 15 residues. Germline CDR1 is SNHLY and CDR2 is FYNNEI.

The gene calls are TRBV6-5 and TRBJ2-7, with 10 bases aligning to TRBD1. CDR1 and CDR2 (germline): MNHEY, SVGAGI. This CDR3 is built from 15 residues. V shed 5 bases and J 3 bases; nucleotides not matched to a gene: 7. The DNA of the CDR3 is TGTGCCAGCAGTACCCGGACAGGGGGGGGCTACGAGCAGTACTTC. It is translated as CASSTRTGGGYEQYF.

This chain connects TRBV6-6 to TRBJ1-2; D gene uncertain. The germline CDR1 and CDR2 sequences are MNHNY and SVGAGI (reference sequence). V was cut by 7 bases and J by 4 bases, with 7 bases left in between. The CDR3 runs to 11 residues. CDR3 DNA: TGTGCCAGCACGCGTCTCTATGGCTACACCTTC. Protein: CASTRLYGYTF.

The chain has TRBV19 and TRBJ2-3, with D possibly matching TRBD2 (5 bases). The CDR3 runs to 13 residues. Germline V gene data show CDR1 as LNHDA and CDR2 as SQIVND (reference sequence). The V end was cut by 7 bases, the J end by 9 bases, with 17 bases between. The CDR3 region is CASTPLGGETQYF. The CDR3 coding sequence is TGTGCCAGTACTCCCCTTGGTGGGGAGACGCAGTATTTT. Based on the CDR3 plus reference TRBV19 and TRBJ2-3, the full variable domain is DGGITQSPKYLFRKEGQNVTLSCEQNLNHDAMYWYRQDPGQGLRLIYYSQIVNDFQKGDIAEGYSVSREKKESFPLTVTSAQKNPTAFYLCASTPLGGETQYFGPGTRLTVL.

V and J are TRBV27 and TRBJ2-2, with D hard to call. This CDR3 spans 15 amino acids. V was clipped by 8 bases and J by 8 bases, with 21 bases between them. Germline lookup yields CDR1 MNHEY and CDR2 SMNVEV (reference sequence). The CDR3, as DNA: TGTGCCAGCGGTCCCCTAGTTCTTACTTCTGGGGAGCTGTTTTTT. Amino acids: CASGPLVLTSGELFF.

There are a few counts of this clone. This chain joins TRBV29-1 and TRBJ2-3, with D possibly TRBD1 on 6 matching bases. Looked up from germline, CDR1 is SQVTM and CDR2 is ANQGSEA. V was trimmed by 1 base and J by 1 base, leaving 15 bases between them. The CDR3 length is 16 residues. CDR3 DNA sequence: TGCAGCGTTGAAGGAGCCAACAGGGTGGGCACAGATACGCAGTATTTT. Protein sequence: CSVEGANRVGTDTQYF.

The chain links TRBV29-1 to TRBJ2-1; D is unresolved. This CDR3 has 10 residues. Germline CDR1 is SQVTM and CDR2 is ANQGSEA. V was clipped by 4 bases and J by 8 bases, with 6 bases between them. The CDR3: CSVGSYEQFF. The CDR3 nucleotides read TGCAGCGTTGGGAGCTATGAGCAGTTCTTC.

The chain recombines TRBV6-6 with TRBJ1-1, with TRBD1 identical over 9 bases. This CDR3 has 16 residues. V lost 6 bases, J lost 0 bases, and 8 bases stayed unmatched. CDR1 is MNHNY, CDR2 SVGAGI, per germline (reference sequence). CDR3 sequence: CASRTGTGRLNTEAFF. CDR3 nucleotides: TGTGCCAGCAGAACCGGGACAGGGAGATTGAACACTGAAGCTTTCTTT.

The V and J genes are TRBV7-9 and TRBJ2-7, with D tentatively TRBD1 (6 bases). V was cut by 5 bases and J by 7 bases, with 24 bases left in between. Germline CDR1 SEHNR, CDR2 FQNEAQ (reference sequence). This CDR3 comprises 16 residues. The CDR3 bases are TGTGCCAGCAGCCCCAGACAGGTCGGTTCGAGTCGAGAGCAGTACTTC. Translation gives CASSPRQVGSSREQYF.

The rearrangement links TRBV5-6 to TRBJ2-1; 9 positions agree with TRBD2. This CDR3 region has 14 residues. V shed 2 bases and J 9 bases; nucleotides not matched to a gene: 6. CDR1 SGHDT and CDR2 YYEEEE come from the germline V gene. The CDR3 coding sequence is TGTGCCAGCAGCTTTCCGGGACTAGCCCGTGAGCAGTTCTTC. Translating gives CASSFPGLAREQFF.